This paragraph reports one TCR beta chain. Its antigen is undetermined. V shed 0 bases and J shed 5 bases, with 9 bases lying between them. CDR3 length equals 14 residues. Germline assignment: CDR1 SGDLS and CDR2 YYNGEE. Central memory, naive, regulatory and stem cell-like memory CD4+ cells were sorted by CD45RO/CCR7/CD25/CD127/CD95/CD27. The record originates from a study of beta chain features in type 1 diabetes. Study outcomes and limitations: Shorter TCRB CDR3s, moderately but significantly so, marked every one of the four CD4+ subsets in Type 1 diabetes patients. Among type 1 diabetes patients, VDJ junctions had fewer insertions and more deletions.

Every isolated RNA sample was fully reverse transcribed, so sequencing captured expressed TCRB transcripts. The method was immunoSEQ multiplex PCR; TCRdb's version includes in-frame clones alone and lacks a portion of them. The sample yields a few hundred thousand clones, roughly an eighth seen once. The chain combines TRBV9 with TRBJ2-1, with a tentative D call TRBD2 (5 bases). Source material: naive CD4+ T cells from blood. The TCR comes from a man younger than 40 with type 1 diabetes. DNA of the CDR3: TGTGCCAGCAGCGTAGAGTCTAGCCACAATGAGCAGTTCTTC. Its protein product is CASSVESSHNEQFF.